These T cell receptor beta chains were read from a single sample in a study of T cell repertoires in cytomegalovirus infection. MiXCR, applied by TCRdb to the reads, yields one record per CDR3 protein. The sample holds some 400,000 distinct CDR3 sequences, roughly 31% seen once. The sample was PBMCs. The source of these receptors is a human donor in good health (CMV status not recorded). Some clones in this sample may be carry-over from other donors' samples. CDR3s include the opening cysteine and the closing phenylalanine or tryptophan. D genes are given only for firm matches. Clone size is given for some rows only: seen once, a few or many times, or a class if the clone is expanded.

j_call clone_size d_call v_call cdr3_aa cdr3_nt
TRBJ1-5 NA NA TRBV10-3 CAISEPGFGGNSNQPQHF TGTGCCATCAGTGAGCCCGGCTTTGGGGGAAATAGCAATCAGCCCCAGCATTTT
TRBJ2-7 NA TRBD2 TRBV12-3/TRBV12-4 CASSWRTSGASYEQYF TGTGCCAGCAGCTGGCGGACTAGCGGGGCCTCCTACGAGCAGTACTTC
TRBJ1-1 NA NA TRBV28 CASSSAHTEAFF TGTGCCAGCAGTTCCGCCCACACTGAAGCTTTCTTT
TRBJ2-3 NA NA TRBV29-1 CSSGGDTDTQYF TGCAGCAGCGGCGGCGACACAGATACGCAGTATTTT
TRBJ2-1 NA TRBD1 TRBV20-1 CSASGDRASYNEQFF TGCAGTGCTAGTGGTGACAGGGCATCCTACAATGAGCAGTTCTTC
TRBJ1-3 NA TRBD1 TRBV11-2 CASSPDRNSGNTIYF TGTGCCAGCAGCCCGGACAGGAACTCTGGAAACACCATATATTTT
TRBJ2-7 NA NA TRBV19 CASSSGHRYEQYF TGTGCCAGTAGTTCGGGACATAGGTACGAGCAGTACTTC
TRBJ2-5 many NA TRBV12-3/TRBV12-4 CASSFAGTSQKETQYF TGTGCCAGCAGTTTTGCGGGGACCAGCCAAAAAGAGACCCAGTACTTC
TRBJ2-7 many NA TRBV20-1 CSARDLAGVQDEQYF TGCAGTGCTAGAGACCTGGCAGGGGTCCAGGACGAGCAGTACTTC
TRBJ2-3 NA TRBD2 TRBV29-1 CSVTSGVGTDTQYF TGCAGCGTTACTAGCGGGGTTGGCACAGATACGCAGTATTTT
TRBJ2-5 NA NA TRBV4-2 CASSPEELPKETQYF TGTGCCAGCAGCCCAGAGGAACTACCCAAAGAGACCCAGTATTTC
TRBJ1-5 NA TRBD1 TRBV7-6 CASSIYRGFDQPQHF TGTGCCAGCAGCATTTACAGGGGGTTCGATCAGCCCCAGCATTTT
TRBJ1-3 few NA TRBV23-1 CARIFGGSYSGNTIYF TGCGCCAGAATTTTCGGTGGCTCGTACTCTGGAAACACCATATATTTT
TRBJ1-1 NA NA TRBV7-2 CASSPGTWNTEAFF TGTGCCAGCAGCCCAGGGACCTGGAACACTGAAGCTTTCTTT
TRBJ1-1 NA TRBD1 TRBV7-8 CASSSPGQGISEAFF TGTGCCAGCAGCTCACCGGGACAGGGCATTTCTGAAGCTTTCTTT
TRBJ2-3 NA TRBD1 TRBV14 CASSQLPGQPPYF TGTGCCAGCAGCCAACTTCCGGGACAGCCTCCGTATTTT
TRBJ1-2 many NA TRBV7-2 CASSLAQVANYGYTF TGTGCCAGCAGCTTAGCCCAGGTAGCTAACTATGGCTACACCTTC
TRBJ2-7 once NA TRBV27 CASSSGSGGSYEQYF TGTGCCAGCAGCTCTGGTAGCGGAGGTTCCTACGAGCAGTACTTC